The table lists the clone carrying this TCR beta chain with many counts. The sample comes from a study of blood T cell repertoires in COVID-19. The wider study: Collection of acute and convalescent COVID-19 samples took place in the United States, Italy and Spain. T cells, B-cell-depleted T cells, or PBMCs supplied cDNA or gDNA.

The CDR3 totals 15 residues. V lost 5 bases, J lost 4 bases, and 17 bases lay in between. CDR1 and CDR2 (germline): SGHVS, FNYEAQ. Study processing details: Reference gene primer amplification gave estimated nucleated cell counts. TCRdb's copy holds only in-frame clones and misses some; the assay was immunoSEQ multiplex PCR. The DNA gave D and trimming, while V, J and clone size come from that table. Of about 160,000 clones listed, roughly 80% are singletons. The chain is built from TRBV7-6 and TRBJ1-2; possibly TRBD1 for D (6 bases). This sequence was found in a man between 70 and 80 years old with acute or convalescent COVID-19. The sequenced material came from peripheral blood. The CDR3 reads CASSAGQPGGYGYTF. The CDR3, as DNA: TGTGCCAGCAGCGCCGGACAGCCAGGAGGCTATGGCTACACCTTC. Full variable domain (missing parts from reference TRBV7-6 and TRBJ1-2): GAGVSQSPRYKVTKRGQDVALRCDPISGHVSLYWYRQALGQGPEFLTYFNYEAQQDKSGLPNDRFSAERPEGSISTLTIQRTEQRDSAMYRCASSAGQPGGYGYTFGSGTRLTVV.